The 11 T cell receptor beta chains given below trace back to one sample, sequenced in a study of CD8 T cells in Susac syndrome. With random hexamers, roughly 0.45 to 1 ug RNA was reverse transcribed. TCRdb redid the calling of the immunoSEQ multiplex PCR reads with MiXCR, one entry per CDR3 protein. The sample contains 120,000 to 150,000 distinct CDR3 sequences, 85% to 95% of which appear only once. Sequencing input: CD8+ T cells from PBMCs. Receptors were obtained from a human donor in good health.

The chain employs TRBV6-5 and TRBJ2-1, with D tentatively TRBD1 or TRBD2 (6 bases each). The V gene lost 2 bases and the J gene lost 7 bases, with 12 bases spanning the gap. Germline V gene sequence: CDR1 MNHEY, CDR2 SVGAGI. The CDR3 sequence is 14 residues long. CDR3 in amino acids: CASSYGGGINEQFF. In DNA, the CDR3 is TGTGCCAGCAGTTACGGGGGCGGGATAAATGAGCAGTTCTTC.

This clonotype was found a few times. CDR3 DNA: TGTGCCAGCAGGGGTAACAATGAGCAGTTCTTC. Translated, it gives CASRGNNEQFF. The chain carries TRBV28 and TRBJ2-1; D uncertain. CDR1 is MDHEN and CDR2 is SYDVKM in the germline V gene. The CDR3 covers 11 residues. V dropped 6 bases and J dropped 5 bases, with 5 bases sitting between them.

This chain connects TRBV7-2 to TRBJ2-7; 13 bases fit TRBD2. The germline gives CDR1 SGHTA, CDR2 FQGNSA. CDR3 size: 15 residues. After removal of 1 base from V and 7 bases from J, the junction contained 4 bases not matched to a gene. This chain's CDR3 is CASSLGLAGGREQYF. DNA for the CDR3: TGTGCCAGCAGCTTAGGACTAGCGGGAGGACGGGAGCAGTACTTC.

V usage is TRBV7-2 and J usage is TRBJ2-1; D is undetermined. The CDR3 is 10 residues long. V was clipped by 1 base and J by 16 bases, with 8 bases between them. The germline V gene has CDR1 SGHTA and CDR2 FQGNSA. CDR3 bases: TGTGCCAGCAGCTTAGATCCTCCCTTCTTC. Protein sequence: CASSLDPPFF.

The CDR3 region has the DNA TGTGCCAGCAGTCCCCTAAGGACTAGCGGGACCTACGAGCAGTACTTC. Translating it yields CASSPLRTSGTYEQYF. The chain carries TRBV27 and TRBJ2-7; 12 bases agree with TRBD2. This CDR3 contains 16 residues. Trimming took 5 bases from V and 2 from J; bases not matched to a gene: 7. Germline CDR1 MNHEY, CDR2 SMNVEV (reference sequence).

The J gene is TRBJ2-1, the V gene TRBV7-3; TRBD2 aligns across 7 bases. This CDR3 has 18 amino acids. Germline assignment: CDR1 SGHTA and CDR2 FQGTGA. The J segment lost 0 bases and the V segment lost 1 base, leaving 9 bases of the junction unmatched. CDR3 protein: CASSLRGGTPGSYNEQFF. The CDR3 DNA is TGTGCCAGCAGCTTAAGGGGAGGGACTCCTGGCTCCTACAATGAGCAGTTCTTC.

V and J are TRBV27 and TRBJ2-5, with D possibly TRBD1 on 6 matching bases. This CDR3 spans 15 amino acids. V was pared by 5 bases and J by 5 bases, with 18 bases between. Germline-derived CDR1 and CDR2 are MNHEY and SMNVEV (reference sequence). The CDR3 here is CASSPSPQGGETQYF. The DNA of the CDR3 is TGTGCCAGCAGTCCCTCCCCACAGGGTGGGGAGACCCAGTACTTC.

This chain connects TRBV7-9 to TRBJ2-7; TRBD2 might be the D (6 bases). In germline, CDR1 is SEHNR, CDR2 FQNEAQ (reference sequence). The CDR3 totals 14 residues. V was trimmed by 3 bases and J by 1 base, leaving 10 bases between them. CDR3 sequence (DNA): TGTGCCAGCAGCTTTGACGGGGGATCCTACGAGCAGTACTTC. Translated: CASSFDGGSYEQYF.

The table lists this clonotype with a count of one. CDR3 protein: CASSYVRGDNEQFF. The DNA of the CDR3 is TGTGCCAGCAGTTATGTCAGGGGGGACAATGAGCAGTTCTTC. This chain uses TRBV6-5 with TRBJ2-1; possible D gene TRBD1, 7 bases. Per germline, CDR1 MNHEY and CDR2 SVGAGI. V lost 3 bases to trimming and J lost 5 bases, with 11 bases between them. The CDR3 is 14 amino acids.

The genes are TRBV20-1 and TRBJ2-7, with D perhaps being TRBD1 or TRBD2 (5 bases each). Germline CDR1 DFQATT, CDR2 SNEGSKA (reference sequence). V lost 5 bases and J lost 6, with 20 bases in between. The CDR3 length is 14 residues. In DNA form, the CDR3 reads TGCAGTGCTCCACTCGGAGAACGGGACCTCGAGCAGTACTTC. Its protein product is CSAPLGERDLEQYF.

The chain joins TRBV20-1 to TRBJ2-3, with D unresolved. Trimming took off 8 bases at V and 2 bases at J, with 20 bases between the two ends. The CDR3 totals 15 residues. Germline CDR1 DFQATT, CDR2 SNEGSKA (reference sequence). CDR3 coding DNA: TGCAGTACCCGCCCCCACCCCCCTCACACAGATACGCAGTATTTT. Its protein product is CSTRPHPPHTDTQYF.